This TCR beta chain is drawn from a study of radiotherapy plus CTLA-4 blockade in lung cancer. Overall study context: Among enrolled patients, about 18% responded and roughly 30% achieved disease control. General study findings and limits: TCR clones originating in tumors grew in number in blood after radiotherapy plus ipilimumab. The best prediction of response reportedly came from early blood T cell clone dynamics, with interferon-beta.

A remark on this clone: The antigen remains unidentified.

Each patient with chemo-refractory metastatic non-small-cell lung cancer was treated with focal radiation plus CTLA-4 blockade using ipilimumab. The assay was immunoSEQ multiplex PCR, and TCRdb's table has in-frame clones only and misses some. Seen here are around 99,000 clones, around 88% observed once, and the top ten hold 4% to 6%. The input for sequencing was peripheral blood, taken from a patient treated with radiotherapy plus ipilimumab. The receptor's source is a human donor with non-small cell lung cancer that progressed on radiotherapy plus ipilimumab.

DNA of the CDR3: TGCGCCAGCAGCCCCGCAGTAGCGGGATTCGAAGAGACCCAGTACTTC. Residues: CASSPAVAGFEETQYF. The chain has TRBV5-1 and TRBJ2-5, with 8 bases matching TRBD2. The CDR3 totals 16 residues. V lost 4 bases to trimming and J lost 3 bases; unmatched junction nucleotides: 11. The germline V gene encodes CDR1 SGHRS and CDR2 YFSETQ.